The clone carrying this TCR beta chain was picked up one time. Antigen specificity is unknown. The sample holds other DNA sequences that translate to the same CDR3. This CDR3 contains 15 residues. V lost 3 bases, J lost 1 base, and 4 bases stayed unmatched. In germline, CDR1 is MGHRA, CDR2 YSYEKL. The source of the sample is a study of shared clonotypes between healthy human individuals. In the study overall: Used for every donor were three CD4 naive, three CD4 memory, two CD8 naive and one CD8 memory plate.

Overall study results and limits: Against clonotypes common to all four donors, non-shared ones had lower generation probabilities.

As processed by the authors: Filtering of immunoSEQ junctional sequences could not match full-length read filtering. The protocol was immunoSEQ multiplex PCR, while the TCRdb copy is restricted to in-frame clones and leaves out a portion. V and J calls and clone size are copied from that table; D and trimming were computed from the DNA. This table holds 2 million to 2.5 million clones, 85% to 95% found once. Naive CD8 isolation took CD45RO-negative cells positively selected for CCR7 and excluded terminally differentiated effector memory CD45RA+ cells. The sample was naive CD8+ T cells sorted from blood. The rearrangement uses TRBV4-1 and TRBJ2-7, with TRBD2 matching 9 bases. This clonotype was sampled from a young man in good health. The CDR3 is CASSHGLALSYEQYF. CDR3 coding DNA: TGCGCCAGCAGCCACGGACTAGCGTTGTCCTACGAGCAGTACTTC.